This T cell receptor beta chain emerged from a study of PD-1 blockade in mismatch repair-deficient tumors. CDR3 length equals 17 residues. CDR1 and CDR2 from the germline V gene are KGHSH and LQKENI. Trimming cost V 0 bases and J 8 bases; bases outside gene matches: 13. All patients were mismatch repair deficient, assessed by either PCR or immunohistochemistry. The TCR-sequenced patients were a few responders to pembrolizumab. Comments on this clone: The antigen is not known.

Study conclusions and caveats: Tumor-resident clones, often undetectable pretreatment in blood, expanded then contracted after pembrolizumab.

Sequencing was performed with immunoSEQ multiplex PCR; in TCRdb, only in-frame clones are kept and a portion is missing. The data contain over 75,000 clones, more than 65% of them singletons. This clonotype was sampled from an adult with mismatch repair-deficient cancer. This chain joins TRBV18 and TRBJ2-1; 7 bases fit TRBD2. The starting material was peripheral blood, obtained 12 weeks after starting pembrolizumab. The CDR3 sequence: CASSPPNMGRAMDEQFF. CDR3 nucleotide sequence: TGTGCCAGCTCACCACCCAATATGGGGAGGGCCATGGATGAGCAGTTCTTC.